This T cell receptor beta chain derives from a study of brain T cells in children with intractable seizures. CDR1 is SGHAT and CDR2 is FQDESV in the germline V gene (reference sequence). The V and J ends lost 2 bases and 9 bases respectively, with 7 bases between them. There are 11 residues in the CDR3. The sequenced cases were selected for having the highest brain T cell transcript signatures. Only in-frame clones appear in the TCRdb table, and some are missing; sequencing was by immunoSEQ multiplex PCR. This sample has about 80,000 clones, with around 90% found just once. The receptor was isolated from a girl aged 2 to 9 with Rasmussen encephalitis and intractable seizures. The rearrangement links TRBV11-1 to TRBJ1-1; the D is unclear. The sample in question was peripheral blood, obtained at surgery. CDR3 in amino acids: CASSLFDKAFF. In DNA, the CDR3 is TGTGCCAGCAGCTTATTTGATAAAGCTTTCTTT.